These 29 T cell receptor beta chains share one sample of origin, sequenced in a study of vaccination and CD4 T cells after COVID-19. Treatment meaning: roughly nine-day PBMC culture with coronavirus spike peptide pools or control peptides (ViraFEST assay). Which antigens these TCRs recognize remains unknown. Cultured CD4+ T cell DNA underwent sequencing with the Oncomine TCR Beta short-read assay. TCRdb re-called the PCR reads with MiXCR, one entry per CDR3 protein. The data show 15,000 to 20,000 distinct CDR3 sequences, about 50% seen once. The input for sequencing was CD4+ T cells from blood, cultured in vitro, taken before SARS-CoV-2 vaccination. The receptors were sampled from a human donor who had recovered from COVID-19.

The chain couples TRBV12-3 or TRBV12-4 to TRBJ2-1; TRBD2 matches 11 bases. The V gene end was trimmed by 6 bases and the J gene end by 4 bases; junction bases not matched to a gene: 2. The CDR3 runs to 14 residues. DNA for the CDR3: TGTGCCAGCAGCTGGACTAGCGGGTACAATGAGCAGTTCTTC. It encodes CASSWTSGYNEQFF.

The chain is built from TRBV20-1 and TRBJ2-2; no definite D call. Germline V lookup: CDR1 DFQATT, CDR2 SNEGSKA (reference sequence). The CDR3 is 13 residues long. Deletions cut 3 bases from V and 4 bases from J, with 9 bases between. The CDR3: CSASDLVTGELFF. In DNA form, the CDR3 reads TGCAGTGCTAGTGATTTAGTCACCGGGGAGCTGTTTTTT.

The chain recombines TRBV6-5 with TRBJ2-7; 12 bases are a match to TRBD2. Looked up from germline, CDR1 is MNHEY and CDR2 is SVGAGI. V shed 2 bases and J 5 bases; nucleotides not matched to a gene: 7. This CDR3 has 16 residues. The CDR3 sequence is CASSYRGTSGPNEQYF. The DNA for the CDR3 is TGTGCCAGCAGTTACCGAGGGACTAGCGGGCCAAACGAGCAGTACTTC.

The chain has TRBV7-9 and TRBJ2-5; D unresolved. This CDR3 is 16 amino acids long. V was cut by 6 bases and J by 1 base, with 18 bases left in between. The V gene's germline CDR1 is SEHNR and CDR2 FQNEAQ (reference sequence). For the CDR3, the DNA is TGTGCCAGCAGTGCCCGGACCGCTCAAATCCAAGAGACCCAGTACTTC. The encoded protein is CASSARTAQIQETQYF.

This sequence joins TRBV20-1 and TRBJ2-7; 8 bases match TRBD2. V lost 5 bases to trimming and J lost 4 bases; unmatched junction nucleotides: 10. Germline V gene data show CDR1 as DFQATT and CDR2 as SNEGSKA (reference sequence). CDR3 length: 14 residues. The CDR3 is CSAEGGTSRYEQYF. CDR3 bases: TGCAGTGCTGAGGGAGGGACTAGTCGGTACGAGCAGTACTTC.

The chain links TRBV6-1 to TRBJ2-1; D gene uncertain. Per germline, CDR1 MNHNS and CDR2 SASEGT. Trimming took 8 bases from V and 3 from J, leaving 11 bases between them. CDR3 length: 13 residues. The chain's CDR3 is CASATDNYNEQFF. DNA of the CDR3: TGTGCCAGCGCCACAGACAACTACAATGAGCAGTTCTTC.

This clonotype showed up just a few times. V is TRBV19 and J is TRBJ1-2; 9 nucleotides match TRBD1. The V segment lost 4 bases and the J segment 7 bases; nucleotides outside the gene matches: 7. The CDR3 totals 14 residues. Per the germline V gene, CDR1 is LNHDA and CDR2 is SQIVND (reference sequence). The CDR3 sequence is CASSTLQGAGGYTF. CDR3 nucleotide sequence: TGTGCCAGTAGTACCCTACAGGGGGCAGGTGGCTACACCTTC. Together with reference TRBV19 and TRBJ1-2, the CDR3 gives the full variable domain: DGGITQSPKYLFRKEGQNVTLSCEQNLNHDAMYWYRQDPGQGLRLIYYSQIVNDFQKGDIAEGYSVSREKKESFPLTVTSAQKNPTAFYLCASSTLQGAGGYTFGSGTRLTVV.

The chain is built from TRBV7-2 and TRBJ2-7; 7 positions agree with TRBD2. The trim removed 1 base at V and 3 bases at J, leaving 0 bases unmatched. CDR3 size: 13 residues. CDR1 and CDR2 from the germline V gene are SGHTA and FQGNSA. The CDR3 spells CASSLERDYEQYF. CDR3 in DNA: TGTGCCAGCAGCTTAGAGCGGGACTACGAGCAGTACTTC. Based on the CDR3 plus reference TRBV7-2 and TRBJ2-7, the full variable domain is GAGVSQSPSNKVTEKGKDVELRCDPISGHTALYWYRQSLGQGLEFLIYFQGNSAPDKSGLPSDRFSAERTGGSVSTLTIQRTQQEDSAVYLCASSLERDYEQYFGPGTRLTVT.

V is TRBV15 and J is TRBJ1-1; no clear D gene. Germline V gives CDR1 LNHNV, CDR2 YYDKDF (reference sequence). Trimming removed 9 bases from V and 1 base from J, with 6 bases in between. CDR3 length: 11 amino acids. CDR3: CATGKNTEAFF. The CDR3 region has the DNA TGTGCCACAGGGAAGAACACTGAAGCTTTCTTT.

The V call is TRBV20-1, the J call TRBJ1-6; TRBD1 is a possible D gene (5 bases). The CDR3 runs 16 residues. Trimming took 0 bases from V and 4 from J, leaving 13 bases between them. Germline lookup yields CDR1 DFQATT and CDR2 SNEGSKA (reference sequence). This CDR3 reads CSARDPGGTYNSPLHF. CDR3 nucleotides: TGCAGTGCTAGAGATCCGGGGGGAACTTATAATTCACCCCTCCACTTT.

This clonotype was detected only a few times. The V call is TRBV19, the J call TRBJ1-5; 7 nucleotides line up with TRBD1. The CDR3 covers 13 residues. V trimming: 8 bases; J trimming: 4 bases; junction bases outside the gene matches: 5. Germline V CDR1 and CDR2: LNHDA, SQIVND (reference sequence). In nucleotides, the CDR3 is TGTGCCAGTGCCGGGACAGCGAATCAGCCCCAGCATTTT. This codes for CASAGTANQPQHF.

J is TRBJ2-1 and V is TRBV20-1, with D unclear. The CDR3 length is 14 residues. The germline V and J ends were trimmed by 0 bases and 10 bases, with 16 bases remaining between them. The germline CDR1 and CDR2 sequences are DFQATT and SNEGSKA (reference sequence). CDR3 coding DNA: TGCAGTGCTAGAGATCCGCGCCGGCTGATGGAGCAGTTCTTC. Protein: CSARDPRRLMEQFF.

The rearrangement joins TRBV7-2 to TRBJ1-2; D ambiguous. The CDR3 contains 13 residues. In germline, CDR1 is SGHTA, CDR2 FQGNSA. Trimming pared 3 bases from V and 4 bases from J, leaving 9 bases between. The CDR3 DNA sequence: TGTGCCAGCAGCTTGGTAGGTAGCTATGGCTACACCTTC. Residues: CASSLVGSYGYTF.

The rearrangement links TRBV15 to TRBJ2-3, with D unclear. CDR1 is LNHNV, CDR2 YYDKDF, per germline (reference sequence). The CDR3 is 12 amino acids. V was clipped by 0 bases and J by 5 bases, with 3 bases between them. This CDR3 is CATSRDGDTQYF. DNA for the CDR3: TGTGCCACCAGCAGAGACGGAGATACGCAGTATTTT.

The rearrangement links TRBV7-3 to TRBJ2-2; D gene ambiguous. This CDR3 is 12 amino acids long. Germline lookup yields CDR1 SGHTA and CDR2 FQGTGA. The V end lost 4 bases, the J end lost 8 bases, and 8 bases lay between the germline ends. The DNA of the CDR3 is TGTGCCAGCAGCTCACCCCCGGGGGAGCTGTTTTTT. It encodes CASSSPPGELFF.

The V and J genes are TRBV28 and TRBJ1-1; 9 bases agree with TRBD1. The CDR3 contains 17 residues. V trimming: 1 base; J trimming: 1 base; junction bases outside the gene matches: 7. Germline V CDR1 and CDR2: MDHEN, SYDVKM. CDR3 sequence: CASSLLGQGVGNTEAFF. CDR3 in DNA: TGTGCCAGCAGTTTATTGGGACAGGGAGTGGGGAACACTGAAGCTTTCTTT.

The chain combines TRBV28 with TRBJ2-7; 8 bases are a match to TRBD1. There are 14 residues in the CDR3. V lost 5 bases to trimming and J lost 5 bases; unmatched junction nucleotides: 8. Germline V lookup: CDR1 MDHEN, CDR2 SYDVKM. The CDR3 spells CASSPRQGSDEQYF. In DNA form, the CDR3 reads TGTGCCAGCAGTCCCCGACAGGGGAGCGACGAGCAGTACTTC.

This clonotype has just a few counts. This chain links TRBV7-9 with TRBJ1-1, with 10 bases matching TRBD1. J was trimmed by 0 bases and V by 6 bases; bases with no gene match: 7. CDR1 and CDR2 from the germline V gene are SEHNR and FQNEAQ (reference sequence). This CDR3 has 16 residues. CDR3 bases: TGTGCCAGCAGTAACGGACAGGGGGGAATGAACACTGAAGCTTTCTTT. The encoded protein is CASSNGQGGMNTEAFF.

This clonotype came up a few times. This chain joins TRBV7-3 and TRBJ2-3, with TRBD2 matching over 9 bases. Germline V gene lookup returns CDR1 SGHTA and CDR2 FQGTGA. The CDR3 covers 13 residues. The V and J ends lost 5 bases and 5 bases, in that order; junction bases with no gene match: 2. The CDR3 spells CASSLAGKDTQYF. As DNA, the CDR3 is TGTGCCAGCAGCCTAGCGGGGAAAGATACGCAGTATTTT.

This clonotype was picked up a small number of times. This chain links TRBV6-1 with TRBJ1-6; a possible D gene is TRBD1 (5 bases). CDR3 length equals 13 residues. The V gene's germline CDR1 is MNHNS and CDR2 SASEGT. CDR3 residues: CASWGAPDSPLHF. Written as DNA, the CDR3 is TGTGCTTCATGGGGCGCCCCCGATTCACCCCTCCACTTT.

The J gene is TRBJ1-1, the V gene TRBV20-1, with D possibly being TRBD1 (6 bases). This CDR3 has 17 amino acids. Per germline, CDR1 DFQATT and CDR2 SNEGSKA (reference sequence). V lost 0 bases to trimming and J lost 5 bases, with 22 bases between them. CDR3 loop: CSARDSLRTGFKTEAFF. CDR3 DNA: TGCAGTGCTAGAGATAGTCTTAGAACAGGGTTTAAGACTGAAGCTTTCTTT.

This clonotype showed up just a few times. The chain carries TRBV6-1 and TRBJ1-2; D is unresolved. Germline V gives CDR1 MNHNS, CDR2 SASEGT. The CDR3 consists of 14 residues. Trimming stripped 6 bases from V and 4 bases from J, with 15 bases between. CDR3 residues: CASRSGGLGYGYTF. CDR3 sequence (DNA): TGTGCCAGCAGGTCCGGAGGCCTAGGCTATGGCTACACCTTC.

The chain uses TRBV20-1 and TRBJ2-1; TRBD2 aligns across 13 bases. CDR1 and CDR2 from the germline V gene are DFQATT and SNEGSKA (reference sequence). This CDR3 contains 15 residues. J was trimmed by 5 bases and V by 2 bases; bases with no gene match: 3. Here the CDR3 reads CSARPGLAGDNEQFF. The CDR3 nucleotides read TGCAGTGCTAGACCCGGACTAGCGGGAGACAATGAGCAGTTCTTC.

The J gene is TRBJ2-2, the V gene TRBV28, with 9 bases matching TRBD2. Per germline, CDR1 MDHEN and CDR2 SYDVKM. V was clipped by 1 base and J by 0 bases; unmatched bases: 15. This CDR3 is built from 21 residues. This chain's CDR3 is CASSLLGKGLAKAANTGELFF. CDR3 in DNA: TGTGCCAGCAGTTTATTGGGTAAGGGACTAGCAAAAGCTGCGAACACCGGGGAGCTGTTTTTT.

V gene TRBV19 combines with J gene TRBJ1-1; no firm D call. Germline V CDR1 and CDR2: LNHDA, SQIVND (reference sequence). The ends were cut back, 4 bases at V and 0 bases at J, with 15 bases in the middle. CDR3 length equals 16 residues. CDR3 sequence reads: CASSTIRLTMNTEAFF. In DNA, the CDR3 is TGTGCCAGTAGTACGATCAGGCTTACGATGAACACTGAAGCTTTCTTT.

This sequence joins TRBV20-1 and TRBJ1-2, with D tentatively TRBD1 (5 bases). The CDR3 consists of 14 residues. V was clipped by 1 base and J by 3 bases, with 12 bases between them. The germline CDR1 and CDR2 sequences are DFQATT and SNEGSKA (reference sequence). The CDR3 DNA sequence: TGCAGTGCTAGAGGGGAGGGGATCGACTATGGCTACACCTTC. Protein sequence: CSARGEGIDYGYTF.

CDR3 sequence (DNA): TGTGCCACCAGTGATTTTGGAGCAGGGGGAAACACCATATATTTT. Translation: CATSDFGAGGNTIYF. This chain joins TRBV24-1 and TRBJ1-3; D is perhaps TRBD1 (5 bases). This CDR3 is built from 15 residues. Per germline, CDR1 KGHDR and CDR2 SFDVKD. Trimming pared 1 base from V and 4 bases from J, leaving 10 bases between.

The genes are TRBV7-2 and TRBJ2-2; D call uncertain. The germline V gene has CDR1 SGHTA and CDR2 FQGNSA. V lost 4 bases and J 4 bases, leaving 7 bases between the germline ends. This CDR3 has 13 residues. This chain's CDR3 is CASSSWGTGELFF. CDR3 DNA: TGTGCCAGCAGCTCATGGGGCACCGGGGAGCTGTTTTTT. The full variable domain, rest sourced from reference TRBV7-2 and TRBJ2-2, is GAGVSQSPSNKVTEKGKDVELRCDPISGHTALYWYRQSLGQGLEFLIYFQGNSAPDKSGLPSDRFSAERTGGSVSTLTIQRTQQEDSAVYLCASSSWGTGELFFGEGSRLTVL.

V usage is TRBV7-3 and J usage is TRBJ2-2; TRBD1 matches 8 bases. Germline V gene data show CDR1 as SGHTA and CDR2 as FQGTGA. Losses at the gene ends were 2 bases for V and 1 base for J; bases not matched to a gene: 6. The length of the CDR3 is 17 residues. In DNA form, the CDR3 reads TGTGCCAGCAGCTTACGGTCCGGACAGGGGAACACCGGGGAGCTGTTTTTT. Translation: CASSLRSGQGNTGELFF. The whole variable domain, remainder taken from reference TRBV7-3 and TRBJ2-2, is GAGVSQTPSNKVTEKGKYVELRCDPISGHTALYWYRQSLGQGPEFLIYFQGTGAADDSGLPNDRFFAVRPEGSVSTLKIQRTERGDSAVYLCASSLRSGQGNTGELFFGEGSRLTVL.